This TCR beta chain was obtained from a study of Ad26.COV2.S vaccination and SARS-CoV-2 variants. In the study overall: Donor was one of the participants in the Ad26.COV2.S arm of the COV1001 trial.

As for this clone: The antigen remains undetermined.

Overall study results and limits: Reportedly, after vaccination the spike-specific CD8+ and CD4+ T cell responses displayed substantial breadth. Breadth and depth estimates from TCRs may understate total T cell responses.

The table came from immunoSEQ multiplex PCR; TCRdb's copy has only in-frame clones and leaves some out. The profile covers some 390,000 clones, with 88% appearing a single time and under 3.5% taken by the ten largest. Sample treatment: roughly 20 received Ad26.COV2.S at low or high dose, single or two shots; 5 received placebo; per-sample allocation not given. The study sampled participants on day 63 after the first vaccine or placebo injection. What was given as vaccine was an Ad26 vector encoding Wuhan-strain SARS-CoV-2 spike. V dropped 3 bases and J dropped 3 bases, with 14 bases sitting between them. The germline V gene has CDR1 LGHDT and CDR2 YNNKEL (reference sequence). The CDR3 is 15 amino acids.

The sample here was peripheral blood, taken in a trial of Ad26.COV2.S vaccine versus placebo. This rearrangement joins TRBV3-1 (or the pseudogene TRBV3-2) to TRBJ1-2; D is unresolved. The TCR sequence derives from a person between 18 and 65 years old who received the Ad26.COV2.S COVID-19 vaccine or a placebo. In DNA, the CDR3 is TGTGCCAGCAGCCATTCCTCCGGACGGCACTATGGCTACACCTTC. Its translation: CASSHSSGRHYGYTF.